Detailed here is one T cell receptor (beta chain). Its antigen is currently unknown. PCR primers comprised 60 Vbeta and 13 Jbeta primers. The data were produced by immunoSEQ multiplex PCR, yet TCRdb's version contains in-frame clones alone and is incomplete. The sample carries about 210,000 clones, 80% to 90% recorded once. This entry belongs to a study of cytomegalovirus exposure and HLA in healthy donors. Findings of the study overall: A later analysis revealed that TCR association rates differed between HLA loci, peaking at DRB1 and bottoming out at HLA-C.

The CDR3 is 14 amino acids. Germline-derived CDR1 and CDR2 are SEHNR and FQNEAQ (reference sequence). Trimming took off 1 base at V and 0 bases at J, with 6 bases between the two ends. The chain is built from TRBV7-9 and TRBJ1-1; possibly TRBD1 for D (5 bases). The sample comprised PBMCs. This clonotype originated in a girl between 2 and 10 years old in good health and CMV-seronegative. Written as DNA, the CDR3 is TGTGCCAGCAGCTTAGGGGGCATGAACACTGAAGCTTTCTTT. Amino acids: CASSLGGMNTEAFF.